This passage covers 5 T cell receptor delta chains from one sample sequenced in a study of Vδ1+ human thymocytes. Study results and limitations: Highly polyclonal TRG and TRD repertoires with Gaussian CDR3 length distributions appeared in thymus.

RNA was extracted from the cells and then reverse transcribed. CDR3 amplicons came from multiplex PCR with pooled V-gene forward and constant-region reverse primers. With CATT, TCRdb re-called clones from the multiplex PCR reads. The sample holds about 75,000 delta-chain clones; around 30% are singletons and the top ten take about 0.24%. These receptors' antigens are unknown. The sequencing input was Vdelta1+ gamma-delta thymocytes from the thymus. Stated subset: FACS-sorted CD3+ TCRalphabeta- TCRVdelta1+ TCRVdelta2- thymocytes. The origin of the receptors is a boy under three years old who had congenital heart surgery.

This clone was observed a few times. The chain joins TRDV1 to TRDJ1, with 12 bases that match TRDD3. The V segment lost 0 bases and the J segment 3 bases; nucleotides outside the gene matches: 5. Germline V gives CDR1 TSWWSYY, CDR2 QGS. This CDR3 region has 17 residues. The CDR3 bases are TGTGCTCTTGGGGAACTCGGGCCTGGGGGATACGCCGATAAACTCATCTTT. It specifies CALGELGPGGYADKLIF.

The chain couples TRDV1 to TRDJ1; weak D call: TRDD3 (6 bases). Trimming removed 3 bases from V and 7 bases from J, with 24 bases in between. The germline V gene encodes CDR1 TSWWSYY and CDR2 QGS. The CDR3 spans 17 residues. The CDR3 region is CALGETKLGDPRIKLIF. For the CDR3, the DNA is TGTGCTCTTGGGGAGACCAAGCTTGGGGATCCACGGATTAAACTCATCTTT.

The V and J genes are TRDV1 and TRDJ1; TRDD2 matches at 9 bases. Looked up from germline, CDR1 is TSWWSYY and CDR2 is QGS. V trimming: 2 bases; J trimming: 0 bases; junction bases outside the gene matches: 16. This CDR3 is built from 20 residues. The CDR3 spells CALGESAFLRGERYTDKLIF. CDR3 coding DNA: TGTGCTCTTGGGGAATCGGCCTTCCTACGAGGGGAGCGATACACCGATAAACTCATCTTT.

The chain combines TRDV1 with TRDJ1; TRDD3 matches at 11 bases. CDR3 length: 19 residues. Germline V gene sequence: CDR1 TSWWSYY, CDR2 QGS. Trimming at V came to 4 bases and at J to 2 bases, leaving 15 bases not matched to a gene. CDR3 protein: CALGGPSSMGDTRTDKLIF. CDR3 nucleotides: TGTGCTCTTGGGGGCCCCTCTTCCATGGGGGATACGCGGACCGATAAACTCATCTTT.

The genes are TRDV1 and TRDJ1, with 7 bases matching TRDD2. The CDR3 runs to 17 residues. Germline values: CDR1 TSWWSYY, CDR2 QGS. With 2 bases clipped from V and 0 bases from J, the junction kept 9 bases outside the gene matches. CDR3 amino acids: CALGEGVPTRYTDKLIF. The CDR3 DNA reads TGTGCTCTTGGGGAAGGAGTTCCTACGAGGTACACCGATAAACTCATCTTT.